This TCR beta chain derives from a study of blood T cell repertoires in COVID-19 (TCRdb year 2020). The study in broad terms: The collaborator samples originated in the United States, Italy and Spain and spanned the acute and convalescent phases of COVID-19. Sample metadata almost always included a de-identified subject ID, COVID-19 status, age in years and sex. Where HLA class I and class II types were available, the types were taken from metadata supplied by the sample provider, not from assay-based typing. The prospective study material was composed of cDNA or gDNA derived from T cells, B-cell-depleted T cells, or PBMCs. Deeply sampled blood TCRbeta repertoires from subjects exposed to, actively infected with, or recovered from COVID-19 were included in the dataset. Samples came from the ongoing ImmuneRACE study (first 160 participants) plus 1,254 subjects from 6 global collaborators. The repertoires were made available in a free public database intended to serve as a resource for research on the immune response to SARS-CoV-2.

Taken from cysteine to phenylalanine, the CDR3 has 17 residues. Only the CDR3 part of the read is kept: 51 bases, read in frame from the first base. Trimming removed 7 bases from V and 2 bases from J, leaving 21 bases between the germline ends. The germline V gene gives CDR1 as SGHVS and CDR2 as FNYEAQ. Beyond this particular receptor, the publication reports: Clinical and demographic metadata were provided uncurated, with the amount varying by source and participant.

One collaborating source in Seattle enrolled patients during active infection and followed them longitudinally through the course of disease. Whole blood was collected in K2EDTA tubes by collaborating institutions according to the institutions' own protocols. Collaborator samples were shipped for TCRbeta analysis as frozen whole blood, isolated PBMCs, or DNA extracted from either sample type. With regard to this clone: The clone's antigen remains unknown. Base qualities were left out, and no much larger clone turns up one base away.

The immunoSEQ Assay, a bias-controlled multiplex PCR, was used to amplify TCRbeta CDR3 regions from genomic DNA. Per the source publication's procedure: Nucleated cell counts per sample were estimated from amplification of reference gene primers within the assay. To quantify the absolute abundance of each unique TCRbeta CDR3 rearrangement, sequence reads were collapsed and filtered. For each sample, productive Simpson clonality was calculated as the square root of Simpson's diversity index over productive rearrangements. The clones in this table, taken by TCRdb from immuneACCESS, are in-frame only. Not every clone is retained; where verified, under half of the shortfall comes from an unresolved V gene, and the cause of the rest is unknown. The V and J calls and clone size were taken over from that table, and D and trimming were inferred from the DNA. In this sample the table shows roughly 350,000 clones, about 89% of which occur a single time. The top ten constitute about 6% of the sample.

The material sequenced was peripheral blood. The sequence joins TRBV7-6 to TRBJ2-1; TRBD2 is possibly the D segment (6 matching bases). This clonotype originated in a woman in her 50s with COVID-19, enrolled during active disease. For the CDR3, the sequence is CASTLLRDGSTYNEQFF. The sequence in DNA is TGTGCCAGCACCCTCTTACGGGACGGGAGTACCTACAATGAGCAGTTCTTC.